The next 6 T cell receptor beta chains were all read from a single sample in a study of OX40 agonist ivuxolimab in advanced cancers. Assay: immunoSEQ multiplex PCR; the TCRdb copy retains only in-frame clones and omits some. The sample consists of about 100,000 clones, roughly 90% of them appearing once. This sample comprised CD4+ or CD8+ T cells sorted from blood, obtained in a trial of the OX40 agonist ivuxolimab. Receptors were obtained from an adult with an advanced solid tumor such as melanoma, head and neck, liver or kidney cancer.

V and J are TRBV5-4 and TRBJ2-2, with TRBD1 identical over 10 bases. CDR1 is SGHNT and CDR2 is YYREEE in the germline V gene (reference sequence). The CDR3 length is 16 residues. Trimming at V came to 0 bases and at J to 10 bases, leaving 9 bases not matched to a gene. CDR3 nucleotide sequence: TGTGCCAGCAGCTTGGGAGGCGGGACAGGGGTCACGGAGCTGTTTTTT. This encodes CASSLGGGTGVTELFF. Supplemented by reference TRBV5-4 and TRBJ2-2, the full variable domain reads ETGVTQSPTHLIKTRGQQVTLRCSSQSGHNTVSWYQQALGQGPQFIFQYYREEENGRGNFPPRFSGLQFPNYSSELNVNALELDDSALYLCASSLGGGTGVTELFFGEGSRLTVL.

V usage is TRBV6-1 and J usage is TRBJ2-2; 12 nucleotides match TRBD2. The CDR3 loop spans 16 amino acids. Trimming cost V 3 bases and J 5 bases; bases outside gene matches: 4. The germline CDR1 and CDR2 sequences are MNHNS and SASEGT. The CDR3 coding sequence is TGTGCCAGCAGTGAGTGGACTAGCGGGGCGACCGGGGAGCTGTTTTTT. It translates to CASSEWTSGATGELFF.

The chain has TRBV5-1 and TRBJ2-5, with 8 bases matching TRBD2. The germline V gene has CDR1 SGHRS and CDR2 YFSETQ. Germline trimming cut 4 bases from V and 4 bases from J; bases unmatched to any gene: 9. The CDR3 is 15 amino acids. This CDR3 is CASSIGTRGGETQYF. The CDR3 DNA is TGCGCCAGCAGCATAGGGACTAGAGGAGGAGAGACCCAGTACTTC. Full variable domain (missing parts from reference TRBV5-1 and TRBJ2-5): KAGVTQTPRYLIKTRGQQVTLSCSPISGHRSVSWYQQTPGQGLQFLFEYFSETQRNKGNFPGRFSGRQFSNSRSEMNVSTLELGDSALYLCASSIGTRGGETQYFGPGTRLLVL.

The rearrangement joins TRBV5-1 to TRBJ2-6; 7 bases agree with TRBD2. The J segment lost 0 bases and the V segment lost 5 bases, leaving 5 bases of the junction unmatched. Per germline, CDR1 SGHRS and CDR2 YFSETQ. This CDR3 is 16 amino acids long. The CDR3 DNA is TGCGCCAGCAGGGGAACGGGGGGCTCTGGGGCCAACGTCCTGACTTTC. The encoded protein is CASRGTGGSGANVLTF. Full variable domain (rest looked up from reference TRBV5-1 and TRBJ2-6): KAGVTQTPRYLIKTRGQQVTLSCSPISGHRSVSWYQQTPGQGLQFLFEYFSETQRNKGNFPGRFSGRQFSNSRSEMNVSTLELGDSALYLCASRGTGGSGANVLTFGAGSRLTVL.

The rearrangement uses TRBV30 and TRBJ1-1; unclear D gene. The CDR3 extends over 10 amino acids. Germline-derived CDR1 and CDR2 are GTSNPN and SVGIG (reference sequence). V was cut by 5 bases and J by 5 bases, with 6 bases left in between. The CDR3 is CAWVGTEAFF. The DNA of the CDR3 is TGTGCCTGGGTGGGTACTGAAGCTTTCTTT.

The rearrangement links TRBV6-6 to TRBJ2-7; TRBD1 matches at 9 bases. This CDR3 is 16 amino acids long. Germline-derived CDR1 and CDR2 are MNHNY and SVGAGI (reference sequence). V lost 5 bases and J lost 3; bases outside the gene matches: 11. DNA for the CDR3: TGTGCCAGCAGTCAGAGTGCCGGGACAGGGTACTACGAGCAGTACTTC. This translates into CASSQSAGTGYYEQYF.